The clone carrying this T cell receptor (beta chain) was counted a few times. Its antigen is not known. These data originate in a study of cytomegalovirus exposure and HLA in healthy donors. Study details: An earlier analysis found some 100 million unique TCR beta sequences from roughly 170 million T cells.

The PCR employed 60 Vbeta primers together with 13 Jbeta primers. TCRdb keeps only in-frame clones here, not all; method: immunoSEQ multiplex PCR. This sample has 100,000 to 150,000 clones, with approximately 82% found just once. The CDR3 extends over 15 amino acids. General study points: More clonal expansion characterized HLA-associated TCR beta chains than equally common others in a later analysis. Earlier analysis yielded a pattern in which most TCR beta V segments were productive about 90% or about 30% of the time. Across all donors, roughly uniform sequencing depth was an assumption of the presence/absence analyses.

This rearrangement joins TRBV21-1 to TRBJ1-4; TRBD1, the D gene given by the table, was not confirmed from the DNA. TRBV21-1 is classified as a pseudogene. Sequencing was carried out using PBMCs. This clonotype originated in a boy between 2 and 10 years old in good health and CMV-seronegative. The CDR3 protein is CASSKQVQANEKLFF. In DNA, the CDR3 is TGTGCCAGCAGCAAACAGGTTCAGGCTAATGAAAAACTGTTTTTT.